These T cell receptor beta chains were read from a single sample in a study of beta chain features in type 1 diabetes. Sequenced by immunoSEQ multiplex PCR; TCRdb stores in-frame clones only, minus some. The sample includes 160,000 or so clones, 11% of them seen just once. The sequencing sample was made of central memory CD4+ T cells from blood. The receptors shown here come from a young man in good health. Both conserved end residues are part of each CDR3. Fields, in order: J gene, V gene, CDR3 protein.

>TRBJ2-7|TRBV6-5
CASSSLAGAYEQYF
>TRBJ1-1|TRBV19
CASSIVRDTEAFF
>TRBJ2-7|TRBV28
CASSSAGESYWEQYF
>TRBJ2-1|TRBV6-5
CASSSPGLAGTYEQFF
>TRBJ1-2|TRBV29-1
CSAGQGRAYGYTF
>-|TRBV9
CASSVGTNSYEQYF
>TRBJ2-1|TRBV19
CASSQVGTENEQFF
>TRBJ1-2|TRBV27
CASSLRTVGDGYTF
>TRBJ1-1|TRBV30
CAWSVLGFGAFF
>TRBJ1-4|TRBV29-1
CSVEDRVQEKLFF
>TRBJ1-1|TRBV5-1
CASSLQGADTEAFF
>TRBJ1-4|TRBV27
CASSLDVGTEKLFF
>TRBJ2-4|TRBV28
CASMTLGQKNIQYF
>TRBJ2-3|TRBV28
CASSLWASGSSTDTQYF
>TRBJ2-2|TRBV6-5
CASRTNTGELFF
>TRBJ2-3|TRBV7-6
CASSLGGGRALSTDTQYF
>TRBJ2-3|TRBV10-3
CAISTSTDTQYF
>TRBJ1-4|TRBV29-1
CSVVPGGTGGEKLFF
>TRBJ2-7|TRBV10-3
CAISGGTGRSSYEQYF
>TRBJ2-1|TRBV10-3
CAISYDRDFVNEQFF
>TRBJ1-1|TRBV10-3
CAISEPGMNTEAFF
>TRBJ2-7|TRBV7-8
CASSYRAGSSYEQYF
>TRBJ1-1|TRBV9
CASSASTGVNTEAFF
>TRBJ2-7|TRBV7-3
CASSLTRTEGNEQYF
>TRBJ2-3|TRBV7-2
CASSLGTGTLRGDTQYF
>TRBJ2-7|TRBV7-2
CASSSTGGSYEQYF
>TRBJ2-3|TRBV7-2
CASSSGTSGGQDTQYF
>TRBJ2-7|TRBV28
CASSPHPPGYEQYF
>TRBJ1-5|TRBV7-2
CASSLDGGRNQPQHF
>TRBJ2-2|TRBV27
CASSSDRGNGELFF
>TRBJ1-1|TRBV5-1
CASSFLLNTEAFF
>TRBJ2-1|TRBV11-3
CASSRTGSSYNEQFF
>TRBJ2-3|TRBV11-2
CASSQWTGGADTQYF
>TRBJ2-3|TRBV9
CASRPVGAGTDTQYF
>TRBJ2-3|TRBV5-1
CASRMGEASTDTQYF
>TRBJ2-1|TRBV5-1
CASSSPDYLGNEQFF